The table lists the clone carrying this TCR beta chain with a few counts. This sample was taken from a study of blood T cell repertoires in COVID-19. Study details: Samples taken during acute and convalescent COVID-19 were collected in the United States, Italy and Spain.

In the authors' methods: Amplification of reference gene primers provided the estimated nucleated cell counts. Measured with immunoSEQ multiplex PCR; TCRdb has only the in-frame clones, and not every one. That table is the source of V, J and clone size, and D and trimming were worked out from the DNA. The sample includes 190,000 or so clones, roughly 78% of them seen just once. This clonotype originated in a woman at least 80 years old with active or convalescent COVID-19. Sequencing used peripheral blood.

The CDR3 nucleotides are TGTGCCAGCAGCTTGGACAGTGGGTCTGGAAACACCATATATTTT. It yields the protein CASSLDSGSGNTIYF. This chain uses TRBV5-5 with TRBJ1-3; D not certain. V was trimmed by 0 bases and J by 1 base, leaving 8 bases between them. The CDR3 covers 15 residues. Germline V gene sequence: CDR1 SGHKS, CDR2 YYEKEE (reference sequence).